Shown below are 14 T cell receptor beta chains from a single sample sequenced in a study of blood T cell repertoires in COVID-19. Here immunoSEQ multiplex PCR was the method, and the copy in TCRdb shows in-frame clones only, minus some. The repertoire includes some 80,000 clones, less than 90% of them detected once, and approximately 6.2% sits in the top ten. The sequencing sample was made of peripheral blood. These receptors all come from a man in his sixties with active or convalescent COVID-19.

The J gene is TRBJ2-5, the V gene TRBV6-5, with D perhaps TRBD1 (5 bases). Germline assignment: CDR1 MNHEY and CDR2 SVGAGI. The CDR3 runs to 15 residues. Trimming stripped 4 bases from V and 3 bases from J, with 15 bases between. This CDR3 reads CASSSLQPREETQYF. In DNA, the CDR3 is TGTGCCAGCAGTTCCCTACAGCCCAGGGAAGAGACCCAGTACTTC.

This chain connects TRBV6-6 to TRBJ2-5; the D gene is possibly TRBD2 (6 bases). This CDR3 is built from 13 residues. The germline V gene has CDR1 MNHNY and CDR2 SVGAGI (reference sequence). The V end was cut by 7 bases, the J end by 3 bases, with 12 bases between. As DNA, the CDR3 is TGTGCCAGCACCTTAGGCGGGGAAGAGACCCAGTACTTC. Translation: CASTLGGEETQYF.

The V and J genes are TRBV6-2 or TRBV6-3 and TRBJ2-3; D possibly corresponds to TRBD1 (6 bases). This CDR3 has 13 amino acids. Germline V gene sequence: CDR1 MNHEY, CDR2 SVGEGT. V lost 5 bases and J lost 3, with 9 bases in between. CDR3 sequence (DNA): TGTGCCAGCAGTGTTACAGGGACAGATACGCAGTATTTT. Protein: CASSVTGTDTQYF.

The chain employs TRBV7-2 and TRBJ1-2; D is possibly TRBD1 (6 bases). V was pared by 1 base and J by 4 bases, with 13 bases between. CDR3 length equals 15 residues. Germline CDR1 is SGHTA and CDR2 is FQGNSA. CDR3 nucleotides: TGTGCCAGCAGCTTAGGACAGGTTGGGGGCTATGGCTACACCTTC. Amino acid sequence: CASSLGQVGGYGYTF.

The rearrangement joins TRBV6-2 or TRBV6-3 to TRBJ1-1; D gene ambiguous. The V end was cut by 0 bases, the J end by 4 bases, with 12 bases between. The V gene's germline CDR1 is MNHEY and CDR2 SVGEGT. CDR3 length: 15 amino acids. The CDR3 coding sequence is TGTGCCAGCAGTTACTCGAGACGGGGAGGCACTGAAGCTTTCTTT. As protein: CASSYSRRGGTEAFF.

This CDR3 is CASSPPATSGNTIYF. CDR3 DNA sequence: TGTGCCAGCTCACCACCAGCGACCTCTGGAAACACCATATATTTT. The V gene is TRBV18, the J gene TRBJ1-3; D uncertain. V lost 0 bases and J lost 0, with 6 bases in between. The germline V gene has CDR1 KGHSH and CDR2 LQKENI. The CDR3 runs to 15 residues.

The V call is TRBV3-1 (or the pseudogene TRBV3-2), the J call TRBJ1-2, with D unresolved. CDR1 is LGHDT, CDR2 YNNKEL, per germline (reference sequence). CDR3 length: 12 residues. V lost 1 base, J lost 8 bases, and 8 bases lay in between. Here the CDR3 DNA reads TGTGCCAGCAGCCAAGCGGGGAGAGGCTACACCTTC. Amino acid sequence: CASSQAGRGYTF.

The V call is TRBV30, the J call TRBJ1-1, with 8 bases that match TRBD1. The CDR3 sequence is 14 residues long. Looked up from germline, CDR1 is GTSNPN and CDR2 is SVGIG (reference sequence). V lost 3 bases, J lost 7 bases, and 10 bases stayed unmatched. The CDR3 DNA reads TGTGCCTGGAGAGCCCATCAGGGGGCGGTTGAAGCTTTCTTT. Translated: CAWRAHQGAVEAFF.

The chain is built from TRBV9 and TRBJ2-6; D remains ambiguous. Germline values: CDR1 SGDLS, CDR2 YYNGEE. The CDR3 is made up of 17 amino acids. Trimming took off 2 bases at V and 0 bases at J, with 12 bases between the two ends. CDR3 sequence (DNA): TGTGCCAGCAGCGTCTCCAGTACAAGCTCTGGGGCCAACGTCCTGACTTTC. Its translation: CASSVSSTSSGANVLTF. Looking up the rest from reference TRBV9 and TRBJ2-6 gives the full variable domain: DSGVTQTPKHLITATGQRVTLRCSPRSGDLSVYWYQQSLDQGLQFLIQYYNGEERAKGNILERFSAQQFPDLHSELNLSSLELGDSALYFCASSVSSTSSGANVLTFGAGSRLTVL.

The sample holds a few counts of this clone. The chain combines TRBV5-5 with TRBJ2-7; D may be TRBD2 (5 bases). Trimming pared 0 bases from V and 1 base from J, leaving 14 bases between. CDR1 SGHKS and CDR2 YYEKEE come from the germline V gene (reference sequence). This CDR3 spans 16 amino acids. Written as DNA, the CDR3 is TGTGCCAGCAGCTTGGTCAGCCGGTGGGAGTCCTACGAGCAGTACTTC. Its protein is CASSLVSRWESYEQYF. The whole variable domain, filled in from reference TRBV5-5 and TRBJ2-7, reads DAGVTQSPTHLIKTRGQQVTLRCSPISGHKSVSWYQQVLGQGPQFIFQYYEKEERGRGNFPDRFSARQFPNYSSELNVNALLLGDSALYLCASSLVSRWESYEQYFGPGTRLTVT.

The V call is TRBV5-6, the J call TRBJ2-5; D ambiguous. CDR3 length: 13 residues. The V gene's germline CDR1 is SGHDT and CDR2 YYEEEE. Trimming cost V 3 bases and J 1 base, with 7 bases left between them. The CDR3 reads CASSYRFQETQYF. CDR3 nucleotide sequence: TGTGCCAGCAGCTACCGGTTCCAAGAGACCCAGTACTTC.

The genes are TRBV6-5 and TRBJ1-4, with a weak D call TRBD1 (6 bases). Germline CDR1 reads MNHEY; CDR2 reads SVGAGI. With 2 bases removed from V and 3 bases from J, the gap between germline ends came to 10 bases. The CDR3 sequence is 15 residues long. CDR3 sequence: CASSYPQGSNEKLFF. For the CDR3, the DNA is TGTGCCAGCAGTTACCCTCAGGGGTCTAATGAAAAACTGTTTTTT.

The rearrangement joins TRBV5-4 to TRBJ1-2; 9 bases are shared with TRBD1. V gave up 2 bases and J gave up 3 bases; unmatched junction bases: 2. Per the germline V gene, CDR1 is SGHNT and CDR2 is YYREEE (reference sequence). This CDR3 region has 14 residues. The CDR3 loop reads CASSFRDRDYGYTF. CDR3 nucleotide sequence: TGTGCCAGCAGCTTCCGGGACAGGGACTATGGCTACACCTTC.

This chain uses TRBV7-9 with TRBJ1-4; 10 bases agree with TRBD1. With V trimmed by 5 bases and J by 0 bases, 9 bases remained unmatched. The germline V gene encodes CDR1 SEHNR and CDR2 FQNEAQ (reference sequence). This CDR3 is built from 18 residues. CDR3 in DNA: TGTGCCAGCAGCCCCCGGGACAGGGGCACTGCAACTAATGAAAAACTGTTTTTT. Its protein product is CASSPRDRGTATNEKLFF.